The clone carrying this T cell receptor (beta chain) was counted between two and nine times. The antigen is undetermined. Treatment specified: 10-day PBMC culture with coronavirus spike peptide pools or control peptides (ViraFEST assay). Unexposed donor CD4+ T cells predated the COVID-19 pandemic, collected 2011-2018. TCR sequencing followed the expansion of antigen-specific T cells with peptide pools in ViraFEST. When enough cells were available, unexposed-donor CD4+ T cells were probed with SARS-CoV-2 S/N and four cold-coronavirus spikes. Sequencing of cultured CD4+ T cell DNA used the Oncomine TCR Beta short-read assay. Genomic DNA was taken out of cultured CD4+ T cells by extraction. TCRdb re-derived calls from the PCR reads in MiXCR, one entry per CDR3 protein. This sample yields 8,000 or so distinct CDR3 sequences, of which more than 25% are seen a single time; about 14% belongs to the top ten.

The sample belongs to a study of vaccination and CD4 T cells after COVID-19. Study summary: Blood was drawn a median 72 days post second dose, range 14 to 241. Researchers treated cells with overlapping spike peptides taken from SARS-CoV-2, HCoV-NL63, HCoV-OC43 and HCoV-229E.

The sequencing sample was made of CD4+ T cells from blood, cultured in vitro. This sequence was found in a human donor in good health.

The DNA of the CDR3 is TGCAGCGTTAGGACTGAGAGCTCCTACGAGCAGTACTTC. Its protein product is CSVRTESSYEQYF. This sequence joins TRBV29-1 and TRBJ2-7, with D perhaps TRBD2 (5 bases). CDR1 is SQVTM, CDR2 ANQGSEA, per germline. V was pared by 5 bases and J by 0 bases, with 11 bases between. There are 13 residues in the CDR3.